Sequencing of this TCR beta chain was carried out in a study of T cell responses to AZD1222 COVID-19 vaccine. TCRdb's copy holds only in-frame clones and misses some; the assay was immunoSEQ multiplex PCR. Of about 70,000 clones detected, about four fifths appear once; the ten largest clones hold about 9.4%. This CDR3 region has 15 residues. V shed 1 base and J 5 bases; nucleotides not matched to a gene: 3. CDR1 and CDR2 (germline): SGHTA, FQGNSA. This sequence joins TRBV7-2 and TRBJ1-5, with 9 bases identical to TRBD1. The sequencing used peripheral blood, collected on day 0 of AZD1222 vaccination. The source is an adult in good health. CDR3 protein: CASSLEGTGYQPQHF. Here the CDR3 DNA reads TGTGCCAGCAGCTTAGAGGGGACAGGGTATCAGCCCCAGCATTTT.